These 18 T cell receptor beta chains share one sample of origin, sequenced in a study of blood T cells in healthy people across ages. The use of a sample-barcoded 5' primer and a J-beta primer mix characterized a second PCR of roughly 6 to 11 cycles. TCRdb recomputed calls from the 5' RACE reads with MiXCR, one row per CDR3 protein. The data show 650,000 or so distinct CDR3 sequences, approximately 52% seen once. The source material was blood. The receptors derive from a woman older than 75 in good health.

As to this clonotype: The germline gene is not matched at one end of the junction; a read error may be the cause. The chain has TRBV12-3 or TRBV12-4 and TRBJ2-3; D possibly corresponds to TRBD1 (6 bases). The CDR3 length is 14 residues. The DNA for the CDR3 is TGTGCTAGCAGCCGCACAGGGAGACCAGATATGCAGTATTTT. It encodes CASSRTGRPDMQYF.

This clonotype came up once. A clone one base away is much larger, so this may be a read error. This chain connects TRBV10-3 to TRBJ2-1, with D perhaps matching TRBD1 or TRBD2 (5 bases each). Between the trimmed V and J ends, which lost 8 bases and 5 bases, there was a span of 13 bases. CDR1 is ENHRY and CDR2 is SYGVKD in the germline V gene. CDR3 length: 13 residues. The CDR3 coding sequence is TGTGCCATCCGCCGGGACGGAGACAATGAGCAGTTCTTC. Translated, it gives CAIRRDGDNEQFF.

The chain employs TRBV6-2 or TRBV6-3 and TRBJ2-7, with 8 bases lining up with TRBD1. The J call is in doubt because the DNA end fits TRBJ2-4 better. Germline CDR1 MNHEY, CDR2 SVGEGT. The CDR3 has 15 residues. DNA for the CDR3: TGTGCCAGCAGCCCATGGGGGCAGGGGGCACACATTCAGTACTTC. Encoded protein: CASSPWGQGAHIQYF.

In its sample, this clonotype was seen a few times. The rearrangement links TRBV7-2 to TRBJ2-4; D may correspond to TRBD1 or TRBD2 (6 bases each). The CDR3 is made up of 12 amino acids. V was cut by 0 bases and J by 13 bases, with 10 bases left in between. Germline CDR1 reads SGHTA; CDR2 reads FQGNSA. The CDR3 coding sequence is TGTGCCAGCAGCTTAGCCGTAGGGGGGCAGTACTTC. Translating gives CASSLAVGGQYF.

This clonotype was recorded many times. V is TRBV27 and J is TRBJ2-3; 9 bases line up with TRBD2. Trimming at V came to 2 bases and at J to 0 bases, leaving 12 bases not matched to a gene. This CDR3 comprises 19 residues. CDR1 MNHEY and CDR2 SMNVEV come from the germline V gene (reference sequence). Here the CDR3 DNA reads TGTGCCAGCAGTTTAACAGGGACTAGCAGACTCAAGAGCACAGATACGCAGTATTTT. Residues: CASSLTGTSRLKSTDTQYF.

This clonotype was counted at least ten times. The chain joins TRBV21-1 to TRBJ2-1; the table calls TRBD1, which could not be checked here. TRBV21-1 is labeled a pseudogene. The CDR3 covers 22 residues. CDR3 loop: CASSKGDSGTDNSWGYYNEQFF. The CDR3 DNA is TGTGCCAGCAGCAAGGGTGACTCCGGGACAGACAACTCTTGGGGGTACTACAATGAGCAGTTCTTC.

V gene TRBV3-1 combines with J gene TRBJ1-5, with D possibly TRBD1 on 5 matching bases. CDR3 size: 15 residues. With 4 bases removed from V and 0 bases from J, the gap between germline ends came to 10 bases. Germline V gene sequence: CDR1 LGHDT, CDR2 YNNKEL (reference sequence). CDR3 DNA: TGTGCCAGCAGCCCGGACAAAGATAGCAATCAGCCCCAGCATTTT. It specifies CASSPDKDSNQPQHF.

Only a few counts were recorded for this clonotype. V and J are TRBV29-1 and TRBJ1-1, with TRBD1 identical over 8 bases. Germline-derived CDR1 and CDR2 are SQVTM and ANQGSEA. This CDR3 is 14 amino acids long. The V segment lost 1 base and the J segment 6 bases; nucleotides outside the gene matches: 7. In DNA form, the CDR3 reads TGCAGCGTTGAAGCAACAGGGGGTCGCGCTGAAGCTTTCTTT. Amino acids: CSVEATGGRAEAFF.

V usage is TRBV27 and J usage is TRBJ1-2; D is unclear. The CDR3 spans 13 residues. Germline V gene data show CDR1 as MNHEY and CDR2 as SMNVEV (reference sequence). V lost 6 bases, J lost 5 bases, and 13 bases lay in between. CDR3 sequence: CASRRLEAYGYTF. In DNA form, the CDR3 reads TGTGCCAGCAGGCGCCTTGAGGCGTATGGCTACACCTTC.

Ten or more counts support this clonotype. The chain carries TRBV7-3 and TRBJ2-1, with TRBD2 as a possible D gene (7 bases). The V gene lost 4 bases and the J gene lost 2 bases, with 12 bases spanning the gap. CDR1 and CDR2 from the germline V gene are SGHTA and FQGTGA. The CDR3 runs to 15 residues. CDR3: CASSSSGTTYNEQFF. The DNA of the CDR3 is TGTGCCAGCAGCTCGAGCGGGACAACCTACAATGAGCAGTTCTTC.

V gene TRBV7-2 combines with J gene TRBJ2-4; no firm D call. This CDR3 comprises 16 residues. Germline CDR1 and CDR2: SGHTA and FQGNSA. V lost 0 bases to trimming and J lost 0 bases, with 9 bases between them. The DNA for the CDR3 is TGTGCCAGCAGCTTAGCCTCGACCATAGCCAAAAACATTCAGTACTTC. Its translation is CASSLASTIAKNIQYF.

This clonotype was recorded at least ten times. The rearrangement joins TRBV27 to TRBJ2-1; the D is unclear. CDR3 length: 15 amino acids. Germline V CDR1 and CDR2: MNHEY, SMNVEV (reference sequence). Trimming cost V 5 bases and J 1 base, with 12 bases left between them. CDR3 sequence: CASSHLTGSYNEQFF. The CDR3 nucleotides read TGTGCCAGCAGTCACTTAACCGGTTCCTACAATGAGCAGTTCTTC.

This rearrangement joins TRBV13 to TRBJ2-1, with D uncertain. The germline CDR1 and CDR2 sequences are PRHDT and FYEKMQ (reference sequence). CDR3 length: 14 residues. The V end lost 7 bases, the J end lost 1 base, and 11 bases lay between the germline ends. The CDR3 DNA reads TGTGCCAGCAACTCACAGAGTTCCTACAATGAGCAGTTCTTC. This sequence encodes CASNSQSSYNEQFF.

This sequence joins TRBV18 and TRBJ2-5; D not certain. Per the germline V gene, CDR1 is KGHSH and CDR2 is LQKENI. This CDR3 comprises 15 residues. V was trimmed by 3 bases and J by 1 base, leaving 12 bases between them. The CDR3, as DNA: TGTGCCAGCTCACCCGCGACAAGGAGCCAAGAGACCCAGTACTTC. Translated: CASSPATRSQETQYF.

The table lists this clonotype with a few counts. The chain is built from TRBV4-2 and TRBJ2-3; D possibly corresponds to TRBD2 (6 bases). Per germline, CDR1 LGHNA and CDR2 YNFKEQ. This CDR3 comprises 16 residues. Trimming left V 1 base short and J 3 bases short, with 14 bases between. Here the CDR3 reads CASSQGSGEGTDTQYF. The CDR3 DNA reads as TGTGCCAGCAGCCAAGGGTCGGGAGAGGGGACAGATACGCAGTATTTT.

The rearrangement joins TRBV20-1 to TRBJ2-5; 7 nucleotides match TRBD1. The CDR3 spans 12 residues. J lost 5 bases, V lost 6 bases, and 6 bases had no gene match. The germline gives CDR1 DFQATT, CDR2 SNEGSKA (reference sequence). CDR3 loop: CSAMTGTETQYF. CDR3 sequence (DNA): TGCAGTGCCATGACAGGGACCGAGACCCAGTACTTC.

Points on this clonotype: A much larger clone lies one base from this, so it may be a read error. This chain links TRBV7-2 with TRBJ2-3; either TRBD1 or TRBD2 may fit D (5 bases each). Germline V gene sequence: CDR1 SGHTA, CDR2 FQGNSA. CDR3 length equals 14 residues. The CDR3: CASSLEPSTGTQYF. DNA of the CDR3: TGTGCCAGCAGCTTAGAGCCTAGCACAGGTACGCAGTATTTT.

This clonotype was picked up many times. A junction end diverges from the germline sequence, so it may reflect a read error. This rearrangement joins TRBV5-1 to TRBJ2-1; D is unclear. Germline CDR1 and CDR2: SGHRS and YFSETQ. The CDR3 length is 11 residues. CDR3 sequence reads: CASREYNEQFF. Here the CDR3 DNA reads TGTGCCAGCAGAGAATACAATGAGCAGTTCTTC. Full variable domain (missing parts from reference TRBV5-1 and TRBJ2-1): KAGVTQTPRYLIKTRGQQVTLSCSPISGHRSVSWYQQTPGQGLQFLFEYFSETQRNKGNFPGRFSGRQFSNSRSEMNVSTLELGDSALYLCASREYNEQFFGPGTRLTVL.